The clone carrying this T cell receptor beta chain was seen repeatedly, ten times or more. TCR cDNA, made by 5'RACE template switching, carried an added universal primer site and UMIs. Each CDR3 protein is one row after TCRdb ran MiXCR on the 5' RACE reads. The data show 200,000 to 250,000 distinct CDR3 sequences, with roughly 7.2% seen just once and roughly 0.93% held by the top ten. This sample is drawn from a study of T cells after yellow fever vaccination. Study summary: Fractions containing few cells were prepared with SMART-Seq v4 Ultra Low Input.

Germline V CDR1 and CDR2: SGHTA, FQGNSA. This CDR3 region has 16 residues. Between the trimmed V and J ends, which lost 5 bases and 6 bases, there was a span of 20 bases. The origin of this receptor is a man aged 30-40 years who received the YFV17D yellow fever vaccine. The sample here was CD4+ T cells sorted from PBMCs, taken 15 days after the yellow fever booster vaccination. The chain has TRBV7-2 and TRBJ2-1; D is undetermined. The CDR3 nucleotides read TGTGCCAGCAGCCCCAACCCCCTAGGAGTGGGCAATGAGCAGTTCTTC. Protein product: CASSPNPLGVGNEQFF.